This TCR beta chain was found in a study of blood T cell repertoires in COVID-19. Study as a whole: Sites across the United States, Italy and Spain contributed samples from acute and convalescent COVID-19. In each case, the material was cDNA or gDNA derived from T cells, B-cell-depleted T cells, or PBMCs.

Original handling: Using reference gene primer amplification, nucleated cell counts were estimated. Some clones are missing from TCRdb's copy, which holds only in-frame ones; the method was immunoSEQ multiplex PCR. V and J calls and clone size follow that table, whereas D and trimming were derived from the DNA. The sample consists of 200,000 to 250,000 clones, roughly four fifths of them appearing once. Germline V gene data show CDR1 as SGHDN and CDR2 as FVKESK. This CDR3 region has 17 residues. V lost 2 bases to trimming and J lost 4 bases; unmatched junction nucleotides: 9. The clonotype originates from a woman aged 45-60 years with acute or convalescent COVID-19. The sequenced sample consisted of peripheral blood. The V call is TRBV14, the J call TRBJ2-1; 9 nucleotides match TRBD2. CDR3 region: CASSQFLTSGFYNEQFF. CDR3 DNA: TGTGCCAGCAGCCAATTTCTGACTAGCGGATTTTACAATGAGCAGTTCTTC.